This TCR beta chain was retrieved from a study of cytomegalovirus exposure and HLA in healthy donors. Study-wide results and limits: Indistinguishability led to the exclusion of some V segments, TRBV6-2 and TRBV6-3 included.

Notes on this clone: The target antigen is unknown.

Germline V gene lookup returns CDR1 MNHEY and CDR2 SMNVEV (reference sequence). The CDR3 is made up of 15 amino acids. The V and J ends lost 1 base and 6 bases, in that order; junction bases with no gene match: 3. The PCR used 60 Vbeta and 13 Jbeta primers. Method: immunoSEQ multiplex PCR; TCRdb's copy keeps in-frame clones and lacks some. The sample consists of some 140,000 clones, around 77% of them appearing once. The sequence was collected from a man younger than 30 in good health and CMV-seronegative. Specimen: PBMCs. The chain employs TRBV27 and TRBJ2-1; 10 positions agree with TRBD1. CDR3 DNA sequence: TGTGCCAGCAGTTTATGGGACAGGGGACTCAATGAGCAGTTCTTC. Translating it yields CASSLWDRGLNEQFF.